This T cell receptor (beta chain) was documented in a study of Ad26.COV2.S vaccination and SARS-CoV-2 variants. TCRdb's copy holds only in-frame clones and misses some; the assay was immunoSEQ multiplex PCR. Of hundreds of thousands of clones listed, about nine tenths are singletons. The treatment is: over 15 received Ad26.COV2.S at low or high dose, single or two shots; roughly five received placebo; per-sample allocation not given. Collection of the samples took place on day 63 after the first injection of vaccine or placebo. CDR3 length: 16 residues. V lost 0 bases and J 0 bases, leaving 11 bases between the germline ends. Germline V gives CDR1 LGHNA, CDR2 YNFKEQ.

This TCR was recovered from a person aged 18-60 years who received the Ad26.COV2.S COVID-19 vaccine or a placebo. Sequenced material: peripheral blood, taken in a trial of Ad26.COV2.S vaccine versus placebo. The chain carries TRBV4-2 and TRBJ1-1; D is perhaps TRBD1 (5 bases). The CDR3 sequence: CASSQETGFMNTEAFF. CDR3 bases: TGTGCCAGCAGCCAAGAAACAGGATTCATGAACACTGAAGCTTTCTTT.